This T cell receptor beta chain was captured by sequencing in a study of human versus mouse CDR3 diversity and MHC coevolution. Details on this clone: Its specificity is unknown.

The germline gives CDR1 MNHNS, CDR2 SASEGT. Deletions cut 8 bases from V and 3 bases from J, with 11 bases between. The CDR3 loop spans 13 amino acids. The assay was immunoSEQ multiplex PCR, and TCRdb's table has in-frame clones only and misses some. The data show tens of thousands of clones, 94% seen once. General study results and limits: On average, humans showed more CDR3 deletions and insertions than mice. In humans, T-cell selection involved five or six MHC II alleles.

This receptor was obtained from a person in their 60s in good health. The sample comprised naive CD4+ T cells from blood. Subset noted: CD45RO-negative CD62L-positive naive CD4 T cells. This chain connects TRBV6-1 to TRBJ1-5; possibly TRBD1 for D (5 bases). DNA of the CDR3: TGTGCCAGCCAGGGCCTCTCCAATCAGCCCCAGCATTTT. Translation gives CASQGLSNQPQHF.